These 12 T cell receptor beta chains share one sample of origin, sequenced in a study of neurological immune-mediated disorders. Time point in this sample: longitudinal time-point 1 (baseline). A single record per CDR3 protein comes from TCRdb applying MiXCR to the 5' RACE reads. The repertoire holds some 38,000 distinct CDR3 sequences, with around 2.9% as singletons. Sequenced: PBMCs. These receptors all stem from a woman aged 60-70 years with multiple sclerosis.

This clonotype was found many times. V and J are TRBV5-1 and TRBJ2-5; D uncertain. The CDR3 is made up of 13 amino acids. The germline V gene encodes CDR1 SGHRS and CDR2 YFSETQ. Trimming cost V 0 bases and J 5 bases, with 8 bases left between them. This chain's CDR3 is CASSLDLRETQYF. CDR3 coding DNA: TGCGCCAGCAGCTTGGACCTGAGGGAGACCCAGTACTTC.

This clonotype was seen ten or more times. This chain connects TRBV28 to TRBJ2-7, with TRBD2 as a possible D gene (6 bases). V lost 8 bases and J lost 3, with 17 bases in between. This CDR3 contains 14 residues. Germline V CDR1 and CDR2: MDHEN, SYDVKM. Here the CDR3 DNA reads TGTGCCAGCGAGGGCCCGGTGGGACTCTACGAGCAGTACTTC. Its translation is CASEGPVGLYEQYF.

Many counts were recorded for this clonotype. The V and J genes are TRBV12-3 or TRBV12-4 and TRBJ1-1; D is ambiguous. The CDR3 has 13 residues. Trimming stripped 6 bases from V and 2 bases from J, with 10 bases between. CDR3 nucleotide sequence: TGTGCCAGCAGGCTCACAGATAACACTGAAGCTTTCTTT. Its protein is CASRLTDNTEAFF.

This clonotype was counted many times. CDR3 in DNA: TGTGCCAGCAGCTTGGAAGGGGTATACAATCAGCCCCAGCATTTT. Its protein is CASSLEGVYNQPQHF. The chain joins TRBV5-8 to TRBJ1-5; D is perhaps TRBD1 (5 bases). V lost 0 bases and J lost 3, with 10 bases in between. Germline V gene lookup returns CDR1 SGHTS and CDR2 YDEGEE. The CDR3 has 15 residues.

Many counts were recorded for this clonotype. The chain employs TRBV20-1 and TRBJ2-1; 12 nucleotides agree with TRBD2. Germline CDR1 is DFQATT and CDR2 is SNEGSKA (reference sequence). The CDR3 has 14 residues. Trimming took 5 bases from V and 9 from J; bases not matched to a gene: 8. For the CDR3, the DNA is TGCAGTGCTTCCAGGACTAGCGGGGTTGGTGAGCAGTTCTTC. The encoded protein is CSASRTSGVGEQFF.

Comment on this clonotype: This may be a read error, as it is one base from a much larger clone. The V call is TRBV15, the J call TRBJ2-1, with D perhaps TRBD1 or TRBD2 (6 bases each). This CDR3 is 18 amino acids long. Per the germline V gene, CDR1 is LNHNV and CDR2 is YYDKDF (reference sequence). The V end lost 2 bases, the J end lost 6 bases, and 23 bases lay between the germline ends. In DNA form, the CDR3 reads TGTGCCACCAGCAGATCAAGACTAGAGGGGGGCGGAAGCAATGAGCAGTTCTTC. It is translated as CATSRSRLEGGGSNEQFF.

This clonotype was found many times. This rearrangement joins TRBV5-1 to TRBJ2-7, with 8 positions matching TRBD1. V lost 3 bases and J lost 2; bases outside the gene matches: 7. The CDR3 length is 15 residues. The germline V gene has CDR1 SGHRS and CDR2 YFSETQ. This CDR3 is CASSSPGQGTYEQYF. The CDR3, as DNA: TGCGCCAGCAGCTCCCCCGGACAGGGAACCTACGAGCAGTACTTC.

Many counts were recorded for this clonotype. The chain is built from TRBV15 and TRBJ2-1, with unresolved D. The CDR3 covers 14 residues. In germline, CDR1 is LNHNV, CDR2 YYDKDF (reference sequence). The V end was cut by 5 bases, the J end by 8 bases, with 16 bases between. Here the CDR3 reads CATSSRSRFDEQFF. The CDR3 DNA is TGTGCCACCAGCTCCCGCTCCCGGTTCGATGAGCAGTTCTTC.

This clonotype was detected many times. The V gene is TRBV29-1, the J gene TRBJ2-1; a possible D gene is TRBD2 (5 bases). The CDR3 has 15 residues. The germline V gene encodes CDR1 SQVTM and CDR2 ANQGSEA. V dropped 4 bases and J dropped 4 bases, with 17 bases sitting between them. The CDR3 sequence: CSVGLAAVAYNEQFF. The CDR3 DNA is TGCAGCGTTGGCCTAGCCGCGGTAGCTTACAATGAGCAGTTCTTC.

This clonotype was counted many times. The chain links TRBV20-1 to TRBJ2-1; 7 positions match TRBD1. This CDR3 comprises 14 residues. With 3 bases clipped from V and 6 bases from J, the junction kept 8 bases outside the gene matches. CDR1 is DFQATT and CDR2 is SNEGSKA in the germline V gene (reference sequence). For the CDR3, the DNA is TGCAGTGCTAGGGTGGGCAGGGGGTCCAATGAGCAGTTCTTC. This codes for CSARVGRGSNEQFF.

This clonotype has at least ten counts. The chain uses TRBV7-2 and TRBJ2-5; TRBD2 agrees at 11 bases. Germline V gene data show CDR1 as SGHTA and CDR2 as FQGNSA. The J segment lost 5 bases and the V segment lost 2 bases, leaving 10 bases of the junction unmatched. The CDR3 has 17 amino acids. CDR3 DNA: TGTGCCAGCAGCTTACAGGGTAGCGGGGGGGCCGGTGAGACCCAGTACTTC. Translating gives CASSLQGSGGAGETQYF.

Concerning this clonotype: One base away lies a much larger clone, so this may be a sequencing read error. This rearrangement joins TRBV12-3 or TRBV12-4 to TRBJ1-1; D gene ambiguous. The CDR3 has 11 amino acids. The CDR3 reads CDSARDTEAFF. The CDR3 DNA reads as TGTGACAGCGCCCGAGACACTGAAGCTTTCTTT.